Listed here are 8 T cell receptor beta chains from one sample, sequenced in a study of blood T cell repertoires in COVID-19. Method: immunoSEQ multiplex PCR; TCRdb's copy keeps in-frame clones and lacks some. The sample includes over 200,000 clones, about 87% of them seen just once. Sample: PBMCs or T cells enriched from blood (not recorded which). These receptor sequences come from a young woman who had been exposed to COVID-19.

The CDR3 DNA reads as TGTGCCAGCAGCCCGAGCGGTCGGTCAGATCTTCCTTACGAGCAGTACTTC. The encoded protein is CASSPSGRSDLPYEQYF. This chain links TRBV9 with TRBJ2-7; D is possibly TRBD2 (5 bases). The CDR3 length is 17 residues. The V gene lost 4 bases and the J gene lost 4 bases, with 24 bases spanning the gap. Germline V gene lookup returns CDR1 SGDLS and CDR2 YYNGEE.

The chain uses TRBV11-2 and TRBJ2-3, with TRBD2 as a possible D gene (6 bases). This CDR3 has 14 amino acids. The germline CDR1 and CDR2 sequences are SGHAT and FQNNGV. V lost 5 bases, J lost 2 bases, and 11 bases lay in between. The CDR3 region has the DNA TGTGCCAGCAGCCGTTCTAGCGACACAGATACGCAGTATTTT. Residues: CASSRSSDTDTQYF.

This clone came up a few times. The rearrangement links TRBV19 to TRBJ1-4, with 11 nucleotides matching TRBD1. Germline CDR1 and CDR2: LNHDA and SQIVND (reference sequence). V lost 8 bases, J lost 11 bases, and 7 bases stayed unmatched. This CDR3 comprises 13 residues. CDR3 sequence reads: CASAPGQGDKLFF. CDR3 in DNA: TGTGCCAGTGCGCCGGGACAGGGGGATAAACTGTTTTTT.

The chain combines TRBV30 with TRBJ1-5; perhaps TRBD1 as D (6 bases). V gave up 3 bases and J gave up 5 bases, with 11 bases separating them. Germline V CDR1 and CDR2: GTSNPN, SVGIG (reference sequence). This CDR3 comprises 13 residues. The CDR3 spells CAWSRNRDQPQHF. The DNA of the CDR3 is TGTGCCTGGAGCCGAAACAGGGATCAGCCCCAGCATTTT.

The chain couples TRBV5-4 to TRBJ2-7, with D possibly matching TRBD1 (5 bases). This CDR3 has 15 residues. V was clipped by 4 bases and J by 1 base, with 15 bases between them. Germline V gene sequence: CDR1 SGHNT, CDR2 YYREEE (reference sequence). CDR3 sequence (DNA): TGTGCCAGCAGCAATGGGGCAGGAGTTTCCTACGAGCAGTACTTC. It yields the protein CASSNGAGVSYEQYF.

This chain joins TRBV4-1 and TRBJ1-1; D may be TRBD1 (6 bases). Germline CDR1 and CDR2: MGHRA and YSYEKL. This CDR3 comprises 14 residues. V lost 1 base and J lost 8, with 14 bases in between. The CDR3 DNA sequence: TGCGCCAGCAGCCAAGTTCATGGCAGGGGCGAAGCTTTCTTT. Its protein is CASSQVHGRGEAFF.

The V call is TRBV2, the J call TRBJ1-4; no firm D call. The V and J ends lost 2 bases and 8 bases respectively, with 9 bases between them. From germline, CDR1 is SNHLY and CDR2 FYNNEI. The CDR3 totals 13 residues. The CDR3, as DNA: TGTGCCAGCAGTGAACGTACGAGGGAAAAACTGTTTTTT. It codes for CASSERTREKLFF.

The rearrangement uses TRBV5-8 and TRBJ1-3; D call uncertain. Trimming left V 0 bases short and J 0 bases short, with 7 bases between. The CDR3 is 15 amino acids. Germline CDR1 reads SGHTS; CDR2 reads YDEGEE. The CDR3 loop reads CASSLGQASGNTIYF. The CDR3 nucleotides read TGTGCCAGCAGCTTGGGGCAGGCCTCTGGAAACACCATATATTTT. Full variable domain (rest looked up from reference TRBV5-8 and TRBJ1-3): EAGVTQSPTHLIKTRGQQATLRCSPISGHTSVYWYQQALGLGLQFLLWYDEGEERNRGNFPPRFSGRQFPNYSSELNVNALELEDSALYLCASSLGQASGNTIYFGEGSWLTVV.